This T cell receptor (beta chain) was documented in a study of blood T cell repertoires in COVID-19. This CDR3 is built from 14 residues. V shed 4 bases, J shed 3 bases, and the junction held 5 bases outside the gene matches. The germline V gene encodes CDR1 SGHTA and CDR2 FQGNSA. Sequenced by immunoSEQ multiplex PCR; TCRdb stores in-frame clones only, minus some. The sample carries hundreds of thousands of clones, approximately 88% recorded once. Sample: peripheral blood. This chain connects TRBV7-2 to TRBJ1-1; 7 bases are shared with TRBD1. This receptor was taken from a young woman with COVID-19, enrolled during active disease. The CDR3 DNA reads TGTGCCAGCAGCTGGGGACAGACAGACACTGAAGCTTTCTTT. It codes for CASSWGQTDTEAFF.